Below, 9 T cell receptor beta chains from the same sample are listed, as sequenced in a study of CD8+ T cells in alopecia areata. After isolation, RNA underwent reverse transcription to generate cDNA as the sequencing template. Assay: immunoSEQ multiplex PCR; the TCRdb copy retains only in-frame clones and omits some. Here the sample spans about 120,000 clones, roughly 63% being singletons. Sample treatment: oral pan-JAK inhibitor, 5-10 mg twice daily. The sequencing here drew on CD8+ T cells sorted from blood, taken at week 4, from a patient treated with tofacitinib. These TCRs come from a human donor with alopecia areata.

The chain combines TRBV7-8 with TRBJ2-2; the match to TRBD1 covers 8 bases. J was trimmed by 2 bases and V by 2 bases; bases with no gene match: 13. The CDR3 spans 19 residues. The germline gives CDR1 SGHVS, CDR2 FQNEAQ. The CDR3 spells CASSLLDRGGLANTGELFF. DNA for the CDR3: TGTGCCAGCAGCTTACTTGACAGGGGAGGTCTAGCCAACACCGGGGAGCTGTTTTTT.

The chain links TRBV25-1 to TRBJ1-5; a weak D match, TRBD1 (5 bases). CDR1 is MGHDK, CDR2 SYGVNS, per germline. The CDR3 loop spans 14 amino acids. V gave up 1 base and J gave up 4 bases, with 8 bases separating them. The CDR3 coding sequence is TGTGCCAGCAGTGAATCAGGGTATAATCAGCCCCAGCATTTT. Its protein product is CASSESGYNQPQHF.

The chain recombines TRBV13 with TRBJ2-5; D gene uncertain. CDR1 is PRHDT and CDR2 is FYEKMQ in the germline V gene (reference sequence). V was trimmed by 1 base and J by 5 bases, leaving 11 bases between them. This CDR3 has 14 residues. In nucleotides, the CDR3 is TGTGCCAGCAGCTTAGAGGCAGCTCGGGAGACCCAGTACTTC. The encoded protein is CASSLEAARETQYF.

This chain connects TRBV4-1 to TRBJ1-6; 10 nucleotides match TRBD1. The V and J ends lost 2 bases and 4 bases, in that order; junction bases with no gene match: 11. The CDR3 runs 19 residues. Germline V lookup: CDR1 MGHRA, CDR2 YSYEKL. For the CDR3, the DNA is TGCGCCAGCAGCCAAACCGGGACAGGGGCCATGGGATATAATTCACCCCTCCACTTT. This sequence encodes CASSQTGTGAMGYNSPLHF.

J is TRBJ1-2 and V is TRBV7-9; TRBD1 aligns across 10 bases. Germline V CDR1 and CDR2: SEHNR, FQNEAQ (reference sequence). CDR3 length equals 15 residues. Trimming removed 5 bases from V and 10 bases from J; junction bases left unmatched: 13. CDR3 in amino acids: CASSEVNRDRGDYTF. The CDR3 DNA reads TGTGCCAGCAGCGAAGTCAACCGGGACAGGGGTGACTACACCTTC. The full variable domain, with the rest looked up from reference TRBV7-9 and TRBJ1-2, is DTGVSQNPRHKITKRGQNVTFRCDPISEHNRLYWYRQTLGQGPEFLTYFQNEAQLEKSRLLSDRFSAERPKGSFSTLEIQRTEQGDSAMYLCASSEVNRDRGDYTFGSGTRLTVV.

The rearrangement links TRBV30 to TRBJ1-2; perhaps TRBD1 as D (5 bases). Trimming left V 2 bases short and J 4 bases short, with 20 bases between. There are 16 residues in the CDR3. CDR1 GTSNPN and CDR2 SVGIG come from the germline V gene (reference sequence). CDR3 nucleotide sequence: TGTGCCTGGAGTAACTTCATCGGGGCATCCACCTATGGCTACACCTTC. It encodes CAWSNFIGASTYGYTF.

The genes are TRBV30 and TRBJ1-1; D is uncertain. Trimming stripped 0 bases from V and 1 base from J, with 9 bases between. The CDR3 loop spans 14 amino acids. Germline assignment: CDR1 GTSNPN and CDR2 SVGIG (reference sequence). The CDR3 reads CAWSVWGQNTEAFF. CDR3 coding DNA: TGTGCCTGGAGTGTATGGGGTCAGAACACTGAAGCTTTCTTT.

V usage is TRBV30 and J usage is TRBJ1-1, with D possibly matching TRBD1 (5 bases). Germline V gene lookup returns CDR1 GTSNPN and CDR2 SVGIG (reference sequence). The CDR3 runs to 14 residues. The germline V and J ends were trimmed by 2 bases and 7 bases, with 17 bases remaining between them. In DNA form, the CDR3 reads TGTGCCTGGAGTCCCGGATGGGGCCAGATTGAAGCTTTCTTT. It codes for CAWSPGWGQIEAFF. The entire variable domain, with the rest obtained from reference TRBV30 and TRBJ1-1, is as follows: SQTIHQWPATLVQPVGSPLSLECTVEGTSNPNLYWYRQAAGRGLQLLFYSVGIGQISSEVPQNLSASRPQDRQFILSSKKLLLSDSGFYLCAWSPGWGQIEAFFGQGTRLTVV.

The chain combines TRBV11-2 with TRBJ2-7; D gene unclear. V was trimmed by 7 bases and J by 2 bases, leaving 12 bases between them. Looked up from germline, CDR1 is SGHAT and CDR2 is FQNNGV. The CDR3 is made up of 13 amino acids. CDR3 DNA sequence: TGTGCCAGCACGGACGCAGGCCCCTACGAGCAGTACTTC. Amino acids: CASTDAGPYEQYF.